The sequence of this T cell receptor (beta chain) was determined in a study of cytomegalovirus exposure and HLA in healthy donors. About the study: The platform used for the 120 validation repertoires matched that of the 666 first-cohort repertoires, a later analysis reported. Findings and caveats of the study: TCR beta chains numbering more than 150 were designated cytomegalovirus-associated. Per published reports, the classifier diagnosed cytomegalovirus status with high specificity and sensitivity.

About this clone: Its target is unknown.

Using immunoSEQ multiplex PCR, the repertoire was profiled, and TCRdb retains in-frame clones only, with some absent. Of roughly 250,000 clones listed, about 90% are singletons. The sequenced sample consisted of PBMCs. The TCR sequence derives from a woman between 25 and 40 years old in good health and CMV-seropositive.

The CDR3 DNA reads as TGTGCCAGCAGCTTAGATCCGGCAGGGTTGTACGAGCAGTACTTC. It is translated as CASSLDPAGLYEQYF. V usage is TRBV11-2 and J usage is TRBJ2-7, with a weak D call TRBD1 (5 bases). Looked up from germline, CDR1 is SGHAT and CDR2 is FQNNGV. The CDR3 contains 15 residues. Trimming left V 0 bases short and J 4 bases short, with 13 bases between.